Presented here are 27 T cell receptor beta chains from one specimen sequenced in a study of T cell responses to AZD1222 COVID-19 vaccine. Using immunoSEQ multiplex PCR, the repertoire was profiled, and TCRdb retains in-frame clones only, with some absent. The profile covers around 180,000 clones, with about 90% appearing a single time and less than 3% taken by the ten largest. The input for sequencing was peripheral blood, taken on day 0 of MenACWY control vaccination. The receptors come from an adult in good health.

The chain links TRBV6-5 to TRBJ1-1; no definite D call. Germline CDR1 is MNHEY and CDR2 is SVGAGI. This CDR3 has 13 residues. V lost 6 bases to trimming and J lost 0 bases, with 8 bases between them. The CDR3 bases are TGTGCCAGCAGGACATCGATGAACACTGAAGCTTTCTTT. Its protein product is CASRTSMNTEAFF.

The V gene is TRBV7-8, the J gene TRBJ2-1; TRBD1 aligns across 8 bases. Germline CDR1 reads SGHVS; CDR2 reads FQNEAQ. Losses at the gene ends were 4 bases for V and 8 bases for J; bases not matched to a gene: 4. The CDR3 has 13 amino acids. The CDR3 here is CASSWTGLDEQFF. Written as DNA, the CDR3 is TGTGCCAGCAGCTGGACAGGGCTCGATGAGCAGTTCTTC.

V usage is TRBV19 and J usage is TRBJ1-5; D is uncertain. The CDR3 has 11 residues. In germline, CDR1 is LNHDA, CDR2 SQIVND (reference sequence). V gave up 9 bases and J gave up 1 base, with 4 bases separating them. The CDR3 is CASDSNQPQHF. CDR3 bases: TGTGCCAGCGACAGCAATCAGCCCCAGCATTTT.

The rearrangement joins TRBV10-3 to TRBJ1-5; 9 positions match TRBD1. The CDR3 consists of 16 residues. The V gene end was trimmed by 0 bases and the J gene end by 6 bases; junction bases not matched to a gene: 6. Per germline, CDR1 ENHRY and CDR2 SYGVKD. The CDR3 is CAISESPPTGGQPQHF. CDR3 nucleotides: TGTGCCATCAGTGAGTCACCCCCGACAGGGGGTCAGCCCCAGCATTTT.

V gene TRBV25-1 combines with J gene TRBJ1-1; D unclear. The CDR3 contains 13 residues. CDR1 is MGHDK, CDR2 SYGVNS, per germline. V was trimmed by 3 bases and J by 5 bases, leaving 10 bases between them. As DNA, the CDR3 is TGTGCCAGCAGTGAGGGCAGATGGACTGAAGCTTTCTTT. Translation: CASSEGRWTEAFF.

The chain combines TRBV6-5 with TRBJ2-5; possible D gene TRBD2, 6 bases. CDR1 is MNHEY, CDR2 SVGAGI, per germline. The V end lost 2 bases, the J end lost 5 bases, and 12 bases lay between the germline ends. The CDR3 consists of 14 residues. CDR3 in amino acids: CASSYRERGETQYF. The CDR3 bases are TGTGCCAGCAGTTACCGGGAGCGAGGGGAGACCCAGTACTTC.

The chain employs TRBV5-4 and TRBJ2-7; possibly TRBD1 for D (6 bases). Germline V gene data show CDR1 as SGHNT and CDR2 as YYREEE (reference sequence). The ends were cut back, 2 bases at V and 6 bases at J, with 12 bases in the middle. The CDR3 spans 13 residues. CDR3 in DNA: TGTGCCAGCAGCTTCGGACAGTCCCGCGAGCAGTACTTC. As protein: CASSFGQSREQYF.

The chain couples TRBV5-4 to TRBJ2-1; the match to TRBD1 covers 9 bases. The CDR3 length is 14 residues. Germline V gene lookup returns CDR1 SGHNT and CDR2 YYREEE (reference sequence). J lost 5 bases, V lost 4 bases, and 4 bases had no gene match. The CDR3 DNA is TGTGCCAGCAGCCCGGACAGGGGCCACAATGAGCAGTTCTTC. This sequence encodes CASSPDRGHNEQFF.

This clone was seen more than once but under ten times. The chain joins TRBV5-4 to TRBJ2-7; 11 bases align to TRBD2. Germline loops: CDR1 SGHNT, CDR2 YYREEE (reference sequence). V was clipped by 1 base and J by 7 bases; unmatched bases: 7. The CDR3 runs to 15 residues. In DNA form, the CDR3 reads TGTGCCAGCAGCTTGATAGCGGGAGGGGGTGAGGAGCAGTACTTC. Its translation: CASSLIAGGGEEQYF.

The V and J genes are TRBV6-7 and TRBJ1-6; D unclear. TRBV6-7 is assigned to the ORF class and has an uncertain function. The CDR3 length is 16 residues. Trimming pared 5 bases from V and 7 bases from J, leaving 18 bases between. CDR3 loop: CASSPRRGQKNSPLHF. In DNA, the CDR3 is TGTGCCAGCAGTCCCAGAAGAGGGCAGAAAAATTCACCCCTCCACTTT.

This clone appeared a few times. The rearrangement joins TRBV5-8 to TRBJ1-5, with D perhaps matching TRBD1 (5 bases). The CDR3 sequence is 16 residues long. V shed 0 bases and J shed 1 base, with 11 bases lying between them. Germline V gene sequence: CDR1 SGHTS, CDR2 YDEGEE. The CDR3 loop reads CASSLAPGQSNQPQHF. In DNA form, the CDR3 reads TGTGCCAGCAGCTTGGCCCCGGGGCAGAGCAATCAGCCCCAGCATTTT.

This chain links TRBV5-1 with TRBJ1-5, with D perhaps TRBD1 (5 bases). The CDR3 length is 15 residues. The V gene lost 4 bases and the J gene lost 1 base, with 12 bases spanning the gap. Germline V CDR1 and CDR2: SGHRS, YFSETQ. The CDR3 coding sequence is TGCGCCAGCAGCCCCGAGGGGATGAGCAATCAGCCCCAGCATTTT. Protein product: CASSPEGMSNQPQHF.

The chain has TRBV7-8 and TRBJ1-2; the D gene is possibly TRBD1 (6 bases). Per the germline V gene, CDR1 is SGHVS and CDR2 is FQNEAQ. The CDR3 totals 12 residues. The ends were cut back, 5 bases at V and 8 bases at J, with 12 bases in the middle. Here the CDR3 DNA reads TGTGCCAGCAGCCCCGGACAGTGGGGCTACACCTTC. It specifies CASSPGQWGYTF.

The rearrangement joins TRBV3-1 (or the pseudogene TRBV3-2) to TRBJ1-1; tentatively, D is TRBD1 (6 bases). Germline V gives CDR1 LGHDT, CDR2 YNNKEL (reference sequence). The CDR3 has 13 amino acids. Trimming shortened V by 5 bases and J by 6 bases, and 13 bases separated the two germline ends. The CDR3 protein is CASSAGARAEAFF. In DNA, the CDR3 is TGTGCCAGCAGCGCAGGGGCTAGGGCTGAAGCTTTCTTT.

The chain couples TRBV29-1 to TRBJ2-7; 7 bases agree with TRBD1. CDR3 length: 13 residues. The germline gives CDR1 SQVTM, CDR2 ANQGSEA. Germline trimming cut 7 bases from V and 4 bases from J; bases unmatched to any gene: 10. This chain's CDR3 is CSARGDSQYEQYF. The CDR3 region has the DNA TGCAGCGCCCGAGGGGACAGCCAATACGAGCAGTACTTC.

The chain employs TRBV19 and TRBJ2-2; no clear D gene. Trimming took 6 bases from V and 0 from J, leaving 11 bases between them. CDR1 is LNHDA and CDR2 is SQIVND in the germline V gene (reference sequence). The CDR3 runs 15 residues. CDR3 protein: CASRITQSNTGELFF. CDR3 nucleotide sequence: TGTGCCAGTAGGATAACACAGTCGAACACCGGGGAGCTGTTTTTT.

This clone has just one count. The J gene is TRBJ2-7, the V gene TRBV29-1, with 8 positions matching TRBD1. The CDR3 length is 13 residues. Looked up from germline, CDR1 is SQVTM and CDR2 is ANQGSEA. J was trimmed by 7 bases and V by 6 bases; bases with no gene match: 11. DNA for the CDR3: TGCAGCGTCGAACCAGGGGGCGGAGGGGAGCAGTACTTC. The encoded protein is CSVEPGGGGEQYF.

J is TRBJ1-3 and V is TRBV9; the D is unclear. V lost 3 bases to trimming and J lost 2 bases, with 12 bases between them. Per the germline V gene, CDR1 is SGDLS and CDR2 is YYNGEE. The CDR3 length is 15 residues. The CDR3 nucleotides read TGTGCCAGCAGCGAAGATCGGTTCACTGGAAACACCATATATTTT. Protein product: CASSEDRFTGNTIYF.

The V gene is TRBV4-2, the J gene TRBJ1-4; D is undetermined. The length of the CDR3 is 12 residues. In germline, CDR1 is LGHNA, CDR2 YNFKEQ. The V gene lost 4 bases and the J gene lost 8 bases, with 8 bases spanning the gap. The CDR3 loop is CASSLGNEKLFF. The CDR3 DNA is TGTGCCAGCAGCCTTGGCAACGAAAAACTGTTTTTT.

The V call is TRBV6-5, the J call TRBJ1-1, with D possibly TRBD1 on 5 matching bases. This CDR3 comprises 15 residues. Trimming pared 5 bases from V and 6 bases from J, leaving 19 bases between. Germline V CDR1 and CDR2: MNHEY, SVGAGI. The CDR3 region has the DNA TGTGCCAGCAGTCCCCAGGGCGGCGGGGGGGCTGAAGCTTTCTTT. Its translation: CASSPQGGGGAEAFF.

The chain links TRBV18 to TRBJ2-7; perhaps TRBD2 as D (5 bases). The germline CDR1 and CDR2 sequences are KGHSH and LQKENI. Trimming took 2 bases from V and 2 from J, leaving 7 bases between them. This CDR3 comprises 13 residues. The CDR3: CASSPGLAYEQYF. As DNA, the CDR3 is TGTGCCAGCTCACCAGGACTCGCCTACGAGCAGTACTTC.

This clone was observed a single time. This chain connects TRBV2 to TRBJ2-3, with D maybe TRBD2 (6 bases). Germline-derived CDR1 and CDR2 are SNHLY and FYNNEI. V was shortened by 3 bases and J by 4 bases, with 14 bases between the two germline ends. The CDR3 extends over 15 amino acids. In nucleotides, the CDR3 is TGTGCCAGCAGTGACCTAGCGACACTGGCAGATACGCAGTATTTT. It specifies CASSDLATLADTQYF. The entire variable domain, with the rest obtained from reference TRBV2 and TRBJ2-3, is as follows: EPEVTQTPSHQVTQMGQEVILRCVPISNHLYFYWYRQILGQKVEFLVSFYNNEISEKSEIFDDQFSVERPDGSNFTLKIRSTKLEDSAMYFCASSDLATLADTQYFGPGTRLTVL.

The rearrangement links TRBV7-9 to TRBJ2-7; TRBD1 or TRBD2 may be the D gene (5 bases each). V was pared by 2 bases and J by 1 base, with 9 bases between. This CDR3 has 14 amino acids. Germline V gene lookup returns CDR1 SEHNR and CDR2 FQNEAQ (reference sequence). The CDR3 region has the DNA TGTGCCAGCAGCTTATCAGGGAGATCCTACGAGCAGTACTTC. It specifies CASSLSGRSYEQYF.

The chain is built from TRBV6-1 and TRBJ1-5, with 7 bases that match TRBD1. V shed 1 base and J 1 base; nucleotides not matched to a gene: 4. The CDR3 has 16 amino acids. Germline CDR1 reads MNHNS; CDR2 reads SASEGT. CDR3 sequence reads: CASSEVRGLSNQPQHF. The CDR3 DNA is TGTGCCAGCAGTGAAGTAAGGGGGCTGAGCAATCAGCCCCAGCATTTT.

The chain is built from TRBV3-1 (or the pseudogene TRBV3-2) and TRBJ1-1; D might be TRBD1 (5 bases). V lost 3 bases and J 5 bases, leaving 13 bases between the germline ends. This CDR3 spans 14 amino acids. The germline CDR1 and CDR2 sequences are LGHDT and YNNKEL (reference sequence). The CDR3 here is CASSHGRVGTEAFF. In DNA form, the CDR3 reads TGTGCCAGCAGCCACGGCAGGGTGGGGACTGAAGCTTTCTTT.

This clone was detected a few times. The rearrangement uses TRBV3-1 (or the pseudogene TRBV3-2) and TRBJ2-2; 7 bases agree with TRBD1. The length of the CDR3 is 16 residues. Trimming at V came to 4 bases and at J to 3 bases, leaving 8 bases not matched to a gene. CDR1 and CDR2 (germline): LGHDT, YNNKEL (reference sequence). The CDR3 protein is CASSPRDSTYTGELFF. CDR3 DNA sequence: TGTGCCAGCAGCCCCCGGGACAGTACCTACACCGGGGAGCTGTTTTTT.

The rearrangement uses TRBV6-5 and TRBJ2-2; perhaps D is TRBD1 or TRBD2 (5 bases each). The CDR3 has 13 amino acids. V lost 6 bases to trimming and J lost 5 bases, with 10 bases between them. The germline gives CDR1 MNHEY, CDR2 SVGAGI. CDR3 coding DNA: TGTGCCAGCAGGGGGACCATAACCGGGGAGCTGTTTTTT. It is translated as CASRGTITGELFF.